Below are 26 T cell receptor beta chains sequenced from a single sample in a study of T-cell memory formation after mild COVID-19. TCRdb itself ran the 5' RACE reads through MiXCR, one entry per CDR3 protein. The top ten clones hold roughly 2.3% of a sample with nearly 200,000 distinct CDR3 sequences, about 17% of them seen once. Sequencing used PBMCs or a T cell subset sorted from them (not recorded which). The receptors here all came from an adult woman who had mild COVID-19 (a few samples of this study predate the infection). Cell type and time point are not known.

This chain links TRBV5-6 with TRBJ2-2; 9 positions agree with TRBD2. Germline trimming cut 2 bases from V and 6 bases from J; bases unmatched to any gene: 11. The CDR3 sequence is 17 residues long. CDR1 and CDR2 (germline): SGHDT, YYEEEE. The CDR3 reads CASSFTGLARSAGELFF. Here the CDR3 DNA reads TGTGCCAGCAGCTTCACCGGACTAGCGAGGTCTGCCGGGGAGCTGTTTTTT.

This clonotype was seen a handful of times. This chain joins TRBV18 and TRBJ2-1; 11 positions agree with TRBD2. The CDR3 spans 14 residues. Losses at the gene ends were 6 bases for V and 6 bases for J; bases not matched to a gene: 4. The germline V gene has CDR1 KGHSH and CDR2 LQKENI. Here the CDR3 reads CASSIGLAGNEQFF. Here the CDR3 DNA reads TGTGCCAGCTCCATTGGACTAGCGGGCAATGAGCAGTTCTTC.

This clonotype appeared a few times. The chain employs TRBV20-1 and TRBJ2-7; unclear D gene. Between the trimmed V and J ends, which lost 0 bases and 2 bases, there was a span of 17 bases. From germline, CDR1 is DFQATT and CDR2 SNEGSKA (reference sequence). This CDR3 contains 16 residues. The CDR3 region is CSARDRPGRLTYEQYF. The CDR3 DNA follows: TGCAGTGCTAGAGATAGGCCGGGCAGATTGACCTACGAGCAGTACTTC.

This clonotype was seen more than once but under ten times. The chain employs TRBV20-1 and TRBJ2-5; D unclear. The CDR3 extends over 14 amino acids. Germline V gives CDR1 DFQATT, CDR2 SNEGSKA (reference sequence). V shed 2 bases and J shed 0 bases, with 10 bases lying between them. Here the CDR3 DNA reads TGCAGTGCTAGAAGGTTGGGGTACCAAGAGACCCAGTACTTC. Translated: CSARRLGYQETQYF.

This clonotype was seen more than once but under ten times. The CDR3 spells CASRQGDNGYTF. Written as DNA, the CDR3 is TGCGCCAGCAGACAGGGGGATAATGGCTACACCTTC. V gene TRBV5-1 combines with J gene TRBJ1-2, with 8 bases matching TRBD1. J gave up 6 bases and V 5 bases, and 3 bases lay outside the gene matches. Germline V gene sequence: CDR1 SGHRS, CDR2 YFSETQ. The CDR3 consists of 12 residues.

The J gene is TRBJ1-5, the V gene TRBV12-3 or TRBV12-4; D uncertain. The CDR3 has 14 amino acids. With 5 bases removed from V and 0 bases from J, the gap between germline ends came to 8 bases. DNA of the CDR3: TGTGCCAGCAGTAAACAGATTAGCAATCAGCCCCAGCATTTT. This codes for CASSKQISNQPQHF.

This clonotype was detected a few times. This chain uses TRBV12-3 or TRBV12-4 with TRBJ2-2; a possible D gene is TRBD1 (6 bases). Trimming took off 5 bases at V and 1 base at J, with 8 bases between the two ends. This CDR3 comprises 14 residues. CDR3 region: CASSPGQNTGELFF. In DNA form, the CDR3 reads TGTGCCAGCAGTCCGGGACAGAACACCGGGGAGCTGTTTTTT.

This clonotype was detected ten times or more. A read error may account for a junction end that differs from germline. This chain uses TRBV5-1 with TRBJ2-3, with 13 bases that match TRBD2. CDR1 is SGHRS and CDR2 is YFSETQ in the germline V gene. This CDR3 contains 15 residues. The CDR3 loop reads CASSRTSGRADTQYF. CDR3 in DNA: TGTGCCAGCAGTCGCACTAGCGGGAGGGCAGATACGCAGTATTTT.

V and J are TRBV7-9 and TRBJ2-1; possible D gene TRBD2, 6 bases. The CDR3 is 17 residues long. From germline, CDR1 is SEHNR and CDR2 FQNEAQ (reference sequence). Between the trimmed V and J ends, which lost 0 bases and 5 bases, there was a span of 17 bases. CDR3 in amino acids: CASSLAGRRGLHNEQFF. The CDR3 DNA reads as TGTGCCAGCAGCTTAGCGGGACGGCGGGGCCTGCACAATGAGCAGTTCTTC.

This clonotype was seen a handful of times. The chain employs TRBV7-8 and TRBJ2-5; D may be TRBD1 (6 bases). The germline V and J ends were trimmed by 4 bases and 1 base, with 7 bases remaining between them. The CDR3 consists of 13 residues. CDR1 is SGHVS, CDR2 FQNEAQ, per germline. The CDR3, as DNA: TGTGCCAGCAGCTCGGACAGCCAAGAGACCCAGTACTTC. It encodes CASSSDSQETQYF.

This clonotype was observed a handful of times. The chain couples TRBV6-2 or TRBV6-3 to TRBJ2-5; 14 nucleotides agree with TRBD2. This CDR3 has 15 amino acids. Germline loops: CDR1 MNHEY, CDR2 SVGEGT. V dropped 6 bases and J dropped 5; count of bases not matched to a gene: 5. The CDR3 reads CASSGLAGGGETQYF. CDR3 DNA sequence: TGTGCCAGCAGCGGACTAGCGGGAGGAGGGGAGACCCAGTACTTC.

The chain links TRBV12-3 or TRBV12-4 to TRBJ1-1; a possible D gene is TRBD1 (5 bases). This CDR3 has 13 residues. Trimming removed 1 base from V and 6 bases from J, with 9 bases in between. The CDR3 spells CASSLDAGAEAFF. The CDR3 nucleotides are TGTGCCAGCAGTTTAGATGCGGGGGCTGAAGCTTTCTTT.

This rearrangement joins TRBV7-9 to TRBJ2-7; D call uncertain. Trimming removed 5 bases from V and 3 bases from J, with 17 bases in between. Germline lookup yields CDR1 SEHNR and CDR2 FQNEAQ (reference sequence). The CDR3 sequence is 15 residues long. CDR3 sequence (DNA): TGTGCCAGCAGCCCCGACCCCCCCACGTACTACGAGCAGTACTTC. This encodes CASSPDPPTYYEQYF.

The chain uses TRBV7-3 and TRBJ2-1; 13 bases are shared with TRBD2. The CDR3 runs to 15 residues. The germline gives CDR1 SGHTA, CDR2 FQGTGA. V was pared by 6 bases and J by 9 bases, with 8 bases of the junction left unmatched. The CDR3: CASRTGTSGKGEQFF. CDR3 nucleotide sequence: TGTGCCAGCAGAACCGGGACTAGCGGGAAGGGTGAGCAGTTCTTC. Drawing the rest from reference TRBV7-3 and TRBJ2-1, the complete variable domain is GAGVSQTPSNKVTEKGKYVELRCDPISGHTALYWYRQSLGQGPEFLIYFQGTGAADDSGLPNDRFFAVRPEGSVSTLKIQRTERGDSAVYLCASRTGTSGKGEQFFGPGTRLTVL.

Many counts were recorded for this clonotype. This rearrangement joins TRBV5-1 to TRBJ2-1, with D possibly matching TRBD1 (6 bases). CDR1 is SGHRS and CDR2 is YFSETQ in the germline V gene. The CDR3 extends over 15 amino acids. Trimming stripped 7 bases from V and 8 bases from J, with 22 bases between. The CDR3 region has the DNA TGCGCCAGCTTGCGGACAGACTTTTTTTGGGATGAGCAGTTCTTC. It codes for CASLRTDFFWDEQFF.

This clonotype was seen just once. The J gene is TRBJ1-3, the V gene TRBV7-2; TRBD1 aligns across 9 bases. J gave up 2 bases and V 5 bases, and 10 bases lay outside the gene matches. The CDR3 loop spans 17 amino acids. Germline V gene data show CDR1 as SGHTA and CDR2 as FQGNSA. The CDR3: CASSPRQDRGAGNTIYF. DNA of the CDR3: TGTGCCAGCAGCCCACGACAGGACAGGGGTGCTGGAAACACCATATATTTT.

This clonotype was recorded a few times. This chain connects TRBV3-1 to TRBJ2-7; D not certain. This CDR3 comprises 12 residues. The germline gives CDR1 LGHDT, CDR2 YNNKEL (reference sequence). Trimming shortened V by 4 bases and J by 1 base, and 5 bases separated the two germline ends. The CDR3 spells CASSRLSYEQYF. The CDR3 nucleotides are TGTGCCAGCAGCCGACTGTCCTACGAGCAGTACTTC.

The V and J genes are TRBV11-2 and TRBJ2-1, with 7 bases that match TRBD2. Germline V gene sequence: CDR1 SGHAT, CDR2 FQNNGV. This CDR3 region has 17 residues. J gave up 2 bases and V 5 bases, and 12 bases lay outside the gene matches. For the CDR3, the DNA is TGTGCCAGCAGCCGACTTGGGTCTGCGGGGGCCTACAATGAGCAGTTCTTC. Its translation: CASSRLGSAGAYNEQFF. Supplemented by reference TRBV11-2 and TRBJ2-1, the full variable domain reads EAGVAQSPRYKIIEKRQSVAFWCNPISGHATLYWYQQILGQGPKLLIQFQNNGVVDDSQLPKDRFSAERLKGVDSTLKIQPAKLEDSAVYLCASSRLGSAGAYNEQFFGPGTRLTVL.

This clonotype was counted only a few times. The chain couples TRBV12-3 or TRBV12-4 to TRBJ2-3, with a tentative D call TRBD2 (6 bases). This CDR3 region has 15 residues. The V gene lost 4 bases and the J gene lost 0 bases, with 11 bases spanning the gap. CDR3 DNA: TGTGCCAGCAGTTACCGTGGAGGGAGCACAGATACGCAGTATTTT. Amino acids: CASSYRGGSTDTQYF.

This clonotype was seen only a few times. This rearrangement joins TRBV3-1 to TRBJ2-3; D may be TRBD2 (6 bases). This CDR3 is built from 13 residues. Looked up from germline, CDR1 is LGHDT and CDR2 is YNNKEL (reference sequence). With 4 bases removed from V and 6 bases from J, the gap between germline ends came to 11 bases. DNA for the CDR3: TGTGCCAGCAGCCGTAACCGGGGGGATACGCAGTATTTT. It encodes CASSRNRGDTQYF.

The genes are TRBV12-3 or TRBV12-4 and TRBJ2-7; D gene unclear. This CDR3 is built from 15 residues. Trimming left V 4 bases short and J 2 bases short, with 15 bases between. This CDR3 reads CASSWNRKLPYEQYF. The CDR3, as DNA: TGTGCCAGCAGTTGGAATAGGAAACTACCCTACGAGCAGTACTTC.

The chain uses TRBV9 and TRBJ2-3; 7 bases agree with TRBD1. Trimming took 0 bases from V and 2 from J; bases not matched to a gene: 3. The CDR3 is 15 residues long. The V gene's germline CDR1 is SGDLS and CDR2 YYNGEE. CDR3 sequence: CASSVGGQLTDTQYF. The CDR3 DNA reads TGTGCCAGCAGCGTAGGGGGACAGCTCACAGATACGCAGTATTTT.

Regarding this clonotype: The DNA is left out, because the CDR3 cannot be placed on it with certainty; the CDR3 is given as TCRdb lists it. J is TRBJ1-2 and V is TRBV5-1; whether TRBD1, the table's D call, matches the DNA was not checked. Inclusive of both ends, the CDR3 amounts to 19 amino acids. Germline V gene data show CDR1 as SGHRS and CDR2 as YFSETQ. The CDR3 reads CASSFGQGDFRGNIYGYTF.

J is TRBJ2-2 and V is TRBV5-1; 7 nucleotides agree with TRBD1. CDR1 and CDR2 (germline): SGHRS, YFSETQ. This CDR3 region has 16 residues. V trimming: 4 bases; J trimming: 5 bases; junction bases outside the gene matches: 11. In DNA form, the CDR3 reads TGCGCCAGCAGCCTCGGACAAGGGGGCGCGACCGGGGAGCTGTTTTTT. Translation: CASSLGQGGATGELFF. The full variable domain, completed using reference TRBV5-1 and TRBJ2-2, is KAGVTQTPRYLIKTRGQQVTLSCSPISGHRSVSWYQQTPGQGLQFLFEYFSETQRNKGNFPGRFSGRQFSNSRSEMNVSTLELGDSALYLCASSLGQGGATGELFFGEGSRLTVL.

The gene calls are TRBV18 and TRBJ1-1, with D maybe TRBD1 (6 bases). Germline values: CDR1 KGHSH, CDR2 LQKENI. Trimming removed 2 bases at V and 4 bases at J, with 11 bases between. The CDR3 has 14 residues. CDR3 sequence: CASSPARGSTEAFF. CDR3 DNA sequence: TGTGCCAGCTCACCAGCCAGGGGTAGCACTGAAGCTTTCTTT.

Many counts were recorded for this clonotype. The genes are TRBV2 and TRBJ2-5, with D unresolved. The CDR3 covers 15 residues. The germline gives CDR1 SNHLY, CDR2 FYNNEI. The ends were cut back, 2 bases at V and 2 bases at J, with 12 bases in the middle. CDR3 nucleotides: TGTGCCAGCAGTGAACCCCCCCCAAGACAAGAGACCCAGTACTTC. It translates to CASSEPPPRQETQYF.